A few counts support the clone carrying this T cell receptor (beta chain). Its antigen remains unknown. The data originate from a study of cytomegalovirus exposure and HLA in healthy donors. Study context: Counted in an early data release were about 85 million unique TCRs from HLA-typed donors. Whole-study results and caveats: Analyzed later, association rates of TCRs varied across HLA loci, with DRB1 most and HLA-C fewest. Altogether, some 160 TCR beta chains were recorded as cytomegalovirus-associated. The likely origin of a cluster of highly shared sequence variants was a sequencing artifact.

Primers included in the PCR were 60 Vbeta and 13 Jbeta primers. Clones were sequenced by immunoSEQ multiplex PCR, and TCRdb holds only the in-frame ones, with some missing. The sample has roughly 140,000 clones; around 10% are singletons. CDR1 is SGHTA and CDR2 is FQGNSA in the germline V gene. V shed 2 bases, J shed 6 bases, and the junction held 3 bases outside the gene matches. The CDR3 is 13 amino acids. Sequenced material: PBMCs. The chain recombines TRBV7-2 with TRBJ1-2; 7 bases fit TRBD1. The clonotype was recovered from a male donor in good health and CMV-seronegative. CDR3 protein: CASSLMRGHGYTF. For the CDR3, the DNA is TGTGCCAGCAGCTTAATGAGGGGGCATGGCTACACCTTC.